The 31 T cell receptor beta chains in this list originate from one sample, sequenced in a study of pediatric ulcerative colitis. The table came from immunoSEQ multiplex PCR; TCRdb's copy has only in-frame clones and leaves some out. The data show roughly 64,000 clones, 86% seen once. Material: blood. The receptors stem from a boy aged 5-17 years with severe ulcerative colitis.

The DNA of the CDR3 is TGTGCCAGTAGTACCACGGGAGGGGACACTGAAGCTTTCTTT. It codes for CASSTTGGDTEAFF. The J gene is TRBJ1-1, the V gene TRBV19; tentatively, D is TRBD1 (5 bases). This CDR3 is 14 amino acids long. Germline lookup yields CDR1 LNHDA and CDR2 SQIVND (reference sequence). The V gene lost 4 bases and the J gene lost 3 bases, with 12 bases spanning the gap.

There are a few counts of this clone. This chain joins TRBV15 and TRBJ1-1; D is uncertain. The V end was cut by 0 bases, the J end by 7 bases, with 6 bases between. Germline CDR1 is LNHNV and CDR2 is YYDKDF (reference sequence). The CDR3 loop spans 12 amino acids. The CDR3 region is CATSREGLEAFF. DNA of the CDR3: TGTGCCACCAGCAGAGAAGGCCTTGAAGCTTTCTTT.

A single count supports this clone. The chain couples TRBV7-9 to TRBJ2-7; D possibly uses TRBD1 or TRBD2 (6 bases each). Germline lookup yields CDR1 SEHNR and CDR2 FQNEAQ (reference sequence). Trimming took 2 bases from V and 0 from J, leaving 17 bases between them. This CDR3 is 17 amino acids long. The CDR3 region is CASSLSPGGGFSYEQYF. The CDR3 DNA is TGTGCCAGCAGCTTATCCCCAGGAGGGGGTTTCTCCTACGAGCAGTACTTC.

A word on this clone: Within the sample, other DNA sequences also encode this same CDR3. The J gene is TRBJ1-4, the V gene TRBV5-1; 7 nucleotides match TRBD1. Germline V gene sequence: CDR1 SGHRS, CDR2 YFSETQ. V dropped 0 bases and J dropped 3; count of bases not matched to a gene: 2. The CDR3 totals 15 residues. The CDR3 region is CASSLEGAANEKLFF. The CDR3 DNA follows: TGCGCCAGCAGCTTGGAGGGGGCGGCTAATGAAAAACTGTTTTTT. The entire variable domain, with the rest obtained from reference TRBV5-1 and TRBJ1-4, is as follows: KAGVTQTPRYLIKTRGQQVTLSCSPISGHRSVSWYQQTPGQGLQFLFEYFSETQRNKGNFPGRFSGRQFSNSRSEMNVSTLELGDSALYLCASSLEGAANEKLFFGSGTQLSVL.

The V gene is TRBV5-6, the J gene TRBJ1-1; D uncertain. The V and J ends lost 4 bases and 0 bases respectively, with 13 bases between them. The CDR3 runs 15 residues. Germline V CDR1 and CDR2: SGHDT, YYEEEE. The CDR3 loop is CASSPVPVLNTEAFF. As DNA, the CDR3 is TGTGCCAGCAGCCCCGTGCCCGTCTTGAACACTGAAGCTTTCTTT.

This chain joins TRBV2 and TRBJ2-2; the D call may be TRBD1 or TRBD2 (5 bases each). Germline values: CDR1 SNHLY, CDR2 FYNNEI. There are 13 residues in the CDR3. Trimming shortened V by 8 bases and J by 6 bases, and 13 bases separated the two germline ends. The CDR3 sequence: CASSGRLSGELFF. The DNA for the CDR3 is TGTGCCAGCTCGGGACGTTTGTCCGGGGAGCTGTTTTTT.

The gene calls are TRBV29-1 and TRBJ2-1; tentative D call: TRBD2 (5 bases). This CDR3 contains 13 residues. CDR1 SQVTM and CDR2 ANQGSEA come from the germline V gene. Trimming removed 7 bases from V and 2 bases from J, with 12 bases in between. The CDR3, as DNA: TGCAGCGGCGACCGAGGGACCTACAATGAGCAGTTCTTC. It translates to CSGDRGTYNEQFF.

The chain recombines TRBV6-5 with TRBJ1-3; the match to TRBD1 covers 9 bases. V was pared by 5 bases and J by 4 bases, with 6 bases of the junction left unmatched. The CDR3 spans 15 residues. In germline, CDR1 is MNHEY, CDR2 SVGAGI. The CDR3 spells CASSPQGARGNTIYF. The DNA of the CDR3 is TGTGCCAGCAGTCCACAGGGGGCGCGGGGAAACACCATATATTTT.

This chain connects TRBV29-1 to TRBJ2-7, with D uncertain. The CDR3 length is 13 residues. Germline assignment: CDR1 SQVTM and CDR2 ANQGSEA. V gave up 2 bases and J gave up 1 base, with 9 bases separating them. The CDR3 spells CSVENLTSYEQYF. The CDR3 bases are TGCAGCGTTGAAAACTTGACTTCCTACGAGCAGTACTTC.

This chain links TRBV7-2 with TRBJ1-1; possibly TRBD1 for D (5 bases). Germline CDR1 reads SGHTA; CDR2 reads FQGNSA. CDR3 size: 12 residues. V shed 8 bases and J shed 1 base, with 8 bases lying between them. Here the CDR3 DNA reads TGTGCCAGCCGGGACCCGAACACTGAAGCTTTCTTT. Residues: CASRDPNTEAFF.

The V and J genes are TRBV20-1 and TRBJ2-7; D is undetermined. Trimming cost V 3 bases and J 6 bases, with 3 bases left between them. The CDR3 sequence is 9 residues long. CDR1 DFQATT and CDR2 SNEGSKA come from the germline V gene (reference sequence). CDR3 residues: CSASIEQYF. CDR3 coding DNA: TGCAGTGCTAGTATCGAGCAGTACTTC.

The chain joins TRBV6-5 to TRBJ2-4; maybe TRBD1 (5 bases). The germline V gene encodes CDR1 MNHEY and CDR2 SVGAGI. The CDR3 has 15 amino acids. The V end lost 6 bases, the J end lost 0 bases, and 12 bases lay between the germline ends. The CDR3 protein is CASRSQVLAKNIQYF. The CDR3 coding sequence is TGTGCCAGCAGATCACAGGTTCTAGCCAAAAACATTCAGTACTTC.

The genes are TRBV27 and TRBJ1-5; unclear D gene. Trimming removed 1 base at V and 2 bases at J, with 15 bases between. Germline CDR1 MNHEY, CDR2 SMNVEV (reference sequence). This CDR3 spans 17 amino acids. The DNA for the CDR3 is TGTGCCAGCAGTTTATATCCCTACGGGCAGGGCAATCAGCCCCAGCATTTT. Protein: CASSLYPYGQGNQPQHF.

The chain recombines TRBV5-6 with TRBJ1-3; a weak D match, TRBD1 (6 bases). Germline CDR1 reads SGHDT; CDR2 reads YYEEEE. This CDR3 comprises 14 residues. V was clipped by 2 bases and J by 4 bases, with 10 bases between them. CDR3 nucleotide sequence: TGTGCCAGCAGCTTCTCAGGGGTCGGAAACACCATATATTTT. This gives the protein CASSFSGVGNTIYF. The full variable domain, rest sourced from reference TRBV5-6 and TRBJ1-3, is DAGVTQSPTHLIKTRGQQVTLRCSPKSGHDTVSWYQQALGQGPQFIFQYYEEEERQRGNFPDRFSGHQFPNYSSELNVNALLLGDSALYLCASSFSGVGNTIYFGEGSWLTVV.

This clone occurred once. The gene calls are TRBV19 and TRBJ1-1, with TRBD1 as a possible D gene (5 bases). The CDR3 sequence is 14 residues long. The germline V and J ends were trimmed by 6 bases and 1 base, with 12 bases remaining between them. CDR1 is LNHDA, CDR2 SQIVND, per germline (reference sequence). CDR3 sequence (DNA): TGTGCCAGTAGGGCGGGGGTCGGGAACACTGAAGCTTTCTTT. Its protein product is CASRAGVGNTEAFF.

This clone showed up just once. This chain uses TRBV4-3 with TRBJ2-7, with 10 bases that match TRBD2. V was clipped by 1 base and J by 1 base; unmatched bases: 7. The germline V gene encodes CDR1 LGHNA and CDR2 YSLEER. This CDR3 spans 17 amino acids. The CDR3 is CASSQGVSGLASYEQYF. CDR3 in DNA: TGCGCCAGCAGCCAAGGAGTCTCGGGACTAGCGTCCTACGAGCAGTACTTC.

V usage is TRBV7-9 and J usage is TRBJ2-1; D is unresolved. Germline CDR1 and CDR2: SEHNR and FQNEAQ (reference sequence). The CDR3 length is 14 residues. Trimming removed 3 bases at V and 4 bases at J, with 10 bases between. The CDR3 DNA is TGTGCCAGCAGCTTCGGATCCCCATACAATGAGCAGTTCTTC. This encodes CASSFGSPYNEQFF.

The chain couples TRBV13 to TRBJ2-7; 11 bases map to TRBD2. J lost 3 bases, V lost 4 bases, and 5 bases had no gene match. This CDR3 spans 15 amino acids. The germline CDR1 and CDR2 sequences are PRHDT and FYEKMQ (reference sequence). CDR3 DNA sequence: TGTGCCAGCAGCTCAAGACTAGCGGGGCGCTACGAGCAGTACTTC. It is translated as CASSSRLAGRYEQYF.

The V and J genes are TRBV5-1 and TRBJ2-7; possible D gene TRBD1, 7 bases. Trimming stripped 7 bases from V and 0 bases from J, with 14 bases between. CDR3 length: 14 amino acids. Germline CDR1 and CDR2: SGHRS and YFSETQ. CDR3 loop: CASSQGGSSYEQYF. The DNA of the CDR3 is TGCGCCAGCTCTCAGGGGGGTAGCTCCTACGAGCAGTACTTC.

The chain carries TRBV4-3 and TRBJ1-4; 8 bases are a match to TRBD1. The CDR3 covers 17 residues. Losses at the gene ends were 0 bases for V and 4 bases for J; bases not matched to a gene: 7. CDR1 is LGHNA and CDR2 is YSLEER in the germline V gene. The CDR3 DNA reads TGCGCCAGCAGCCAAGATAGGTCGACAGGGGTTAATGAAAAACTGTTTTTT. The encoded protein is CASSQDRSTGVNEKLFF.

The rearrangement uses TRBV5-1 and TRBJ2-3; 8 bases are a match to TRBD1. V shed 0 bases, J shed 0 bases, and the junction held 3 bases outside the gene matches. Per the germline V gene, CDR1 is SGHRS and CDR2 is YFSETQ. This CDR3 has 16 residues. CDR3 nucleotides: TGCGCCAGCAGCTTGGGGCGACAGGGGAGCACAGATACGCAGTATTTT. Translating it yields CASSLGRQGSTDTQYF.

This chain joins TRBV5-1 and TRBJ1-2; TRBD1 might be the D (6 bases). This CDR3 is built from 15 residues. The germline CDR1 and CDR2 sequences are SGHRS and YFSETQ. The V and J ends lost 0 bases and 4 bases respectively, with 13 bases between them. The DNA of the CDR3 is TGCGCCAGCAGCTTGGACCCGGGACAAAGCTATGGCTACACCTTC. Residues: CASSLDPGQSYGYTF.

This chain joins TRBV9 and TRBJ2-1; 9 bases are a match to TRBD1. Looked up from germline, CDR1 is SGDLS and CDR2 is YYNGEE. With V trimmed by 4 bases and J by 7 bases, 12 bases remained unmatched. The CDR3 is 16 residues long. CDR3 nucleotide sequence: TGTGCCAGCAGCAAGGACAGGGGTGTTTTGGGTAATGAGCAGTTCTTC. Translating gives CASSKDRGVLGNEQFF.

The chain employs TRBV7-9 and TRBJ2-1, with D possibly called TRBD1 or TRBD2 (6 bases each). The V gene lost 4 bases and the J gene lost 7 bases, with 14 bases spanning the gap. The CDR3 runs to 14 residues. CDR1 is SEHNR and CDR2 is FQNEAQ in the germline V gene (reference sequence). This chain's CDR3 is CASSSGAGVNEQFF. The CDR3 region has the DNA TGTGCCAGCAGCTCGGGGGCGGGTGTAAATGAGCAGTTCTTC.

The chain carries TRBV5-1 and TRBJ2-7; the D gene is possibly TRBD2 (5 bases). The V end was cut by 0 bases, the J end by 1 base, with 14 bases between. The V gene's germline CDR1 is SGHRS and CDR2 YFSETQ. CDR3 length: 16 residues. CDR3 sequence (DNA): TGCGCCAGCAGCTTGGCTCCGGGGAAGACTTCCTACGAGCAGTACTTC. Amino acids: CASSLAPGKTSYEQYF.

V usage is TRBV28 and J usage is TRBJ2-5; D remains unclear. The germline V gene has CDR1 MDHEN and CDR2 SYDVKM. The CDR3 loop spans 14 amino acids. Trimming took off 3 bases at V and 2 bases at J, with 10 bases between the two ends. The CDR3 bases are TGTGCCAGCAGTTTCGTTTCGGAACAAGAGACCCAGTACTTC. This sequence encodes CASSFVSEQETQYF.

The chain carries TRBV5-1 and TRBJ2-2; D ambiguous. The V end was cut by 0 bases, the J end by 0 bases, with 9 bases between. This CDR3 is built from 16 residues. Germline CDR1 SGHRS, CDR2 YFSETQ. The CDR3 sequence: CASSLVAHSNTGELFF. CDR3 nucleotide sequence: TGCGCCAGCAGCTTGGTTGCCCATTCGAACACCGGGGAGCTGTTTTTT.

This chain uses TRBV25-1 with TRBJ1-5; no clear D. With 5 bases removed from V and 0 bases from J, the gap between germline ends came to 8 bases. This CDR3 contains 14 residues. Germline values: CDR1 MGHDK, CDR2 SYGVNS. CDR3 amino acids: CASSSLYSNQPQHF. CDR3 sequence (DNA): TGTGCCAGCAGTTCTCTTTATAGCAATCAGCCCCAGCATTTT.

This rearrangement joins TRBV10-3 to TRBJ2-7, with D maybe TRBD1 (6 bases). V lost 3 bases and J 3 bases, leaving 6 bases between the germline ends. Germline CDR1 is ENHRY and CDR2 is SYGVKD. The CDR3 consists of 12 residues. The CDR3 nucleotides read TGTGCCATCAGTGAACAGGGCTACGAGCAGTACTTC. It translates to CAISEQGYEQYF.

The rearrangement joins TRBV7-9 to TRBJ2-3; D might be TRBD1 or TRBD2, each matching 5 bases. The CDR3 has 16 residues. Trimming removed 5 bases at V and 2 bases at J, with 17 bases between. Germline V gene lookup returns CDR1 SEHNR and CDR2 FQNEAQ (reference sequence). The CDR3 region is CASSPWGPAPTDTQYF. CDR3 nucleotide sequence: TGTGCCAGCAGCCCTTGGGGACCAGCACCCACAGATACGCAGTATTTT.

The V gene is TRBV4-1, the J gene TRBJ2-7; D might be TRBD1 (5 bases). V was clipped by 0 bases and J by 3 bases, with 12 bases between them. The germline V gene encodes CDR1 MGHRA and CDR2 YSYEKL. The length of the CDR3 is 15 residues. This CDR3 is CASSQDRQPGYEQYF. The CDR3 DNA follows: TGCGCCAGCAGCCAAGATAGACAGCCCGGCTACGAGCAGTACTTC.